The 17 T cell receptor beta chains listed next were all sequenced from one sample in a study of blood T cell repertoires in COVID-19. The method was immunoSEQ multiplex PCR; TCRdb's version includes in-frame clones alone and lacks a portion of them. This table holds about 440,000 clones, more than 70% found once. The source material was peripheral blood. These receptors were collected from a woman aged 50 to 60 with COVID-19, enrolled during active disease.

The rearrangement links TRBV7-2 to TRBJ2-5; D possibly corresponds to TRBD1 (6 bases). Trimming pared 5 bases from V and 6 bases from J, leaving 19 bases between. Germline V CDR1 and CDR2: SGHTA, FQGNSA. The CDR3 has 15 amino acids. The CDR3 bases are TGTGCCAGCAGCCTTAGGGGGACCGACTTTCAGACCCAGTACTTC. Translating it yields CASSLRGTDFQTQYF.

A word on this clone: Other nucleotide sequences in the sample specify the same CDR3. The V gene is TRBV4-2, the J gene TRBJ2-2; 7 bases are shared with TRBD1. CDR1 and CDR2 (germline): LGHNA, YNFKEQ. The CDR3 runs 16 residues. J lost 1 base, V lost 0 bases, and 2 bases had no gene match. The CDR3 region is CASSQDHRGNTGELFF. CDR3 bases: TGTGCCAGCAGCCAAGATCACAGGGGGAACACCGGGGAGCTGTTTTTT.

CDR3 residues: CASSIEILKPEAFF. The CDR3 DNA reads as TGTGCCAGTAGTATAGAAATCCTGAAGCCTGAAGCTTTCTTT. The chain uses TRBV19 and TRBJ1-1; D is ambiguous. The CDR3 consists of 14 residues. The germline CDR1 and CDR2 sequences are LNHDA and SQIVND (reference sequence). Between the trimmed V and J ends, which lost 0 bases and 6 bases, there was a span of 11 bases.

J is TRBJ2-1 and V is TRBV10-3; tentative D call: TRBD2 (7 bases). Germline lookup yields CDR1 ENHRY and CDR2 SYGVKD. CDR3 size: 14 residues. V was pared by 8 bases and J by 5 bases, with 16 bases between. The CDR3 DNA follows: TGTGCCATCGGGCCGGGGGGCCCTGACAATGAGCAGTTCTTC. As protein: CAIGPGGPDNEQFF.

This clone was observed a few times. The J gene is TRBJ1-5, the V gene TRBV10-3, with D possibly being TRBD1 (6 bases). Germline CDR1 reads ENHRY; CDR2 reads SYGVKD. Trimming stripped 2 bases from V and 5 bases from J, with 10 bases between. This CDR3 has 14 amino acids. CDR3 amino acids: CAISEITGYQPQHF. Here the CDR3 DNA reads TGTGCCATCAGTGAGATAACAGGGTATCAGCCCCAGCATTTT.

The V gene is TRBV2, the J gene TRBJ2-2; 9 positions match TRBD2. Germline loops: CDR1 SNHLY, CDR2 FYNNEI. Trimming took 5 bases from V and 2 from J; bases not matched to a gene: 6. The CDR3 runs 16 residues. The CDR3 protein is CASSYSGGENTGELFF. As DNA, the CDR3 is TGTGCCAGCAGTTATAGCGGGGGCGAAAACACCGGGGAGCTGTTTTTT. The full variable domain, with the rest looked up from reference TRBV2 and TRBJ2-2, is EPEVTQTPSHQVTQMGQEVILRCVPISNHLYFYWYRQILGQKVEFLVSFYNNEISEKSEIFDDQFSVERPDGSNFTLKIRSTKLEDSAMYFCASSYSGGENTGELFFGEGSRLTVL.

This sequence joins TRBV27 and TRBJ1-1, with D possibly matching TRBD1 (6 bases). This CDR3 is 14 amino acids long. The ends were cut back, 3 bases at V and 3 bases at J, with 11 bases in the middle. Per germline, CDR1 MNHEY and CDR2 SMNVEV (reference sequence). The CDR3 DNA is TGTGCCAGCAGTTTCGCCTGGGGGCACACTGAAGCTTTCTTT. Translated, it gives CASSFAWGHTEAFF.

J is TRBJ1-6 and V is TRBV7-2; a weak D match, TRBD1 (6 bases). Germline CDR1 is SGHTA and CDR2 is FQGNSA. V was cut by 1 base and J by 8 bases, with 12 bases left in between. CDR3 length equals 15 residues. DNA for the CDR3: TGTGCCAGCAGCTTAGACACAGGGAGGGATTCACCCCTCCACTTT. It translates to CASSLDTGRDSPLHF.

In this sample, this clone turned up a few times. The chain combines TRBV2 with TRBJ2-3; 8 bases align to TRBD1. From germline, CDR1 is SNHLY and CDR2 FYNNEI. This CDR3 spans 15 amino acids. The trim removed 4 bases at V and 3 bases at J, leaving 6 bases unmatched. CDR3: CASSVVDRVTDTQYF. For the CDR3, the DNA is TGTGCCAGCAGTGTGGTGGACAGGGTGACAGATACGCAGTATTTT.

As regards this clone: Other DNA sequences in this sample translate to the same CDR3. V is TRBV2 and J is TRBJ1-1, with 9 bases aligning to TRBD1. From germline, CDR1 is SNHLY and CDR2 FYNNEI. This CDR3 contains 13 residues. V gave up 9 bases and J gave up 4 bases; unmatched junction bases: 6. DNA for the CDR3: TGTGCCAGTCGAGAGGACAGGGGCACTGAAGCTTTCTTT. Protein product: CASREDRGTEAFF.

This chain joins TRBV5-5 and TRBJ1-2, with D possibly being TRBD1 (5 bases). Germline CDR1 reads SGHKS; CDR2 reads YYEKEE (reference sequence). CDR3 length equals 13 residues. V lost 0 bases to trimming and J lost 3 bases, with 6 bases between them. The chain's CDR3 is CASSLEQDYGYTF. The DNA of the CDR3 is TGTGCCAGCAGCTTGGAACAGGACTATGGCTACACCTTC.

V and J are TRBV6-2 or TRBV6-3 and TRBJ2-2, with no clear D. V was trimmed by 5 bases and J by 6 bases, leaving 4 bases between them. CDR1 and CDR2 from the germline V gene are MNHEY and SVGEGT. The CDR3 consists of 11 residues. The CDR3 coding sequence is TGTGCCAGCAGTGAGTCCGGGGAGCTGTTTTTT. It encodes CASSESGELFF.

V is TRBV5-6 and J is TRBJ1-2; weak D call: TRBD1 (6 bases). The length of the CDR3 is 12 residues. CDR1 is SGHDT and CDR2 is YYEEEE in the germline V gene. The V end lost 5 bases, the J end lost 6 bases, and 11 bases lay between the germline ends. The CDR3 DNA reads TGTGCCAGCAGGCAGGGGAACGATGGCTACACCTTC. It translates to CASRQGNDGYTF.

V is TRBV4-1 and J is TRBJ1-5; 7 bases are shared with TRBD1. There are 16 residues in the CDR3. CDR1 is MGHRA and CDR2 is YSYEKL in the germline V gene. V dropped 1 base and J dropped 1; count of bases not matched to a gene: 4. The CDR3 bases are TGCGCCAGCAGCCAAGGGAGGGGGCAAAGCAATCAGCCCCAGCATTTT. This codes for CASSQGRGQSNQPQHF.

This rearrangement joins TRBV7-2 to TRBJ2-3; 7 bases are a match to TRBD2. The length of the CDR3 is 17 residues. After removal of 1 base from V and 2 bases from J, the junction contained 9 bases not matched to a gene. Germline assignment: CDR1 SGHTA and CDR2 FQGNSA. The chain's CDR3 is CASSLERQRGLTDTQYF. CDR3 in DNA: TGTGCCAGCAGCTTAGAGCGCCAGCGGGGCCTCACAGATACGCAGTATTTT.

The J gene is TRBJ2-1, the V gene TRBV11-3, with 9 positions matching TRBD2. V was pared by 5 bases and J by 7 bases, with 6 bases of the junction left unmatched. CDR1 is SGHNT and CDR2 is YENEEA in the germline V gene. CDR3 length: 14 amino acids. CDR3 sequence (DNA): TGTGCCAGCAGCCGCCCGGGACTAGCTAATGAGCAGTTCTTC. This codes for CASSRPGLANEQFF.

This clone was detected once. The chain couples TRBV6-1 to TRBJ1-4; D gene ambiguous. In germline, CDR1 is MNHNS, CDR2 SASEGT. The V end lost 3 bases, the J end lost 7 bases, and 9 bases lay between the germline ends. CDR3 length: 13 residues. The CDR3 loop reads CASSEYRGEKLFF. CDR3 sequence (DNA): TGTGCCAGCAGTGAGTACCGGGGTGAAAAACTGTTTTTT.